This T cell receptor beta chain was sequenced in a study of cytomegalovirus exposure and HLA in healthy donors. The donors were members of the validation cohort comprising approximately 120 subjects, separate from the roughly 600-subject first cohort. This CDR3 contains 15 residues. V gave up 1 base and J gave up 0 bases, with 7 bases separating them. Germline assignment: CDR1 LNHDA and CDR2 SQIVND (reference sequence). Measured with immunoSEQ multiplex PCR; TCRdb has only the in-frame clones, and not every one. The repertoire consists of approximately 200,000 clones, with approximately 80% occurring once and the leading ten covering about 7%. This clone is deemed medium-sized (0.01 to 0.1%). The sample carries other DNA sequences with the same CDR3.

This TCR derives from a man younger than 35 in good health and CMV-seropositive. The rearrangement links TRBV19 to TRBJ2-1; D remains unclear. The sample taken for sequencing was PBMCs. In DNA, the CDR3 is TGTGCCAGTAGTATAGGTAGCCGCTCCTACAATGAGCAGTTCTTC. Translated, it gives CASSIGSRSYNEQFF. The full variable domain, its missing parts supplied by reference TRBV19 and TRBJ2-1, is DGGITQSPKYLFRKEGQNVTLSCEQNLNHDAMYWYRQDPGQGLRLIYYSQIVNDFQKGDIAEGYSVSREKKESFPLTVTSAQKNPTAFYLCASSIGSRSYNEQFFGPGTRLTVL.